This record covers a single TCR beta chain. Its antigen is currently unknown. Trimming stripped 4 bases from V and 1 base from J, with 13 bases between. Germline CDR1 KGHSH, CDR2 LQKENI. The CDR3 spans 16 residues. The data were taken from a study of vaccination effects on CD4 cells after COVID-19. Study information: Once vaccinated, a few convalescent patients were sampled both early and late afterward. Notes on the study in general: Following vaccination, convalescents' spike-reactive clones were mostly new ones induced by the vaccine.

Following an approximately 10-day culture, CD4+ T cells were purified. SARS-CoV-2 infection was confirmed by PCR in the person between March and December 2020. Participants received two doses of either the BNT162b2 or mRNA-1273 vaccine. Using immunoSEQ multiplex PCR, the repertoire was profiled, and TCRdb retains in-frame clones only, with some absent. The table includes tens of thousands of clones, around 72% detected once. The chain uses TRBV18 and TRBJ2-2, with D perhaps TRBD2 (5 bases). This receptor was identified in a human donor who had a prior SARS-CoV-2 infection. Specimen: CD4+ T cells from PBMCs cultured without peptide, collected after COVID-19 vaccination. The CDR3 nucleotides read TGTGCCAGCTCACTAAACGGCGGGTGGAACACCGGGGAGCTGTTTTTT. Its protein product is CASSLNGGWNTGELFF.